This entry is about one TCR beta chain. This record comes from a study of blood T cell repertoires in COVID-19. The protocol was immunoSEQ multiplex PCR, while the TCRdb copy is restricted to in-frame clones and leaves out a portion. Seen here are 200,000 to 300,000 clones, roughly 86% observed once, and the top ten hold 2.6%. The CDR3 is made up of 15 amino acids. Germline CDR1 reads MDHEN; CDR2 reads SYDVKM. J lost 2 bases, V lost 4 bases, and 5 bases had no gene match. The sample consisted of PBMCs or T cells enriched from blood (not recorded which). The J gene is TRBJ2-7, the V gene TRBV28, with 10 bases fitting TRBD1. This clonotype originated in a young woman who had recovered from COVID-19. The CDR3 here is CASSSPGQGTYEQYF. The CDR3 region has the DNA TGTGCCAGCAGTTCACCGGGACAGGGGACCTACGAGCAGTACTTC.